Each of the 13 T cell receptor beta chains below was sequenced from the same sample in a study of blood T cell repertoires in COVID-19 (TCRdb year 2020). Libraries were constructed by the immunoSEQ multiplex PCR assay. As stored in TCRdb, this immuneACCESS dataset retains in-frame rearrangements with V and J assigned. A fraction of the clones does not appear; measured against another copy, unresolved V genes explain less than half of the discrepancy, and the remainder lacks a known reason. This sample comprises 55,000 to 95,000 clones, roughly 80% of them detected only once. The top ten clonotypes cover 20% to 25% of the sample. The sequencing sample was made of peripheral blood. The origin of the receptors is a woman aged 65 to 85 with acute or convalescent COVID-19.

The CDR3 protein is CASSPRFTGTAVYEQYF. CDR3 bases: TGTGCCAGCAGTCCCCGCTTTACCGGGACTGCTGTCTACGAGCAGTACTTC. The rearrangement joins TRBV6-6 to TRBJ2-7; the D gene is possibly TRBD2 (6 bases). The germline V gene has CDR1 MNHNY and CDR2 SVGAGI (reference sequence). With 5 bases removed from V and 3 bases from J, the gap between germline ends came to 23 bases. This CDR3 region has 17 residues.

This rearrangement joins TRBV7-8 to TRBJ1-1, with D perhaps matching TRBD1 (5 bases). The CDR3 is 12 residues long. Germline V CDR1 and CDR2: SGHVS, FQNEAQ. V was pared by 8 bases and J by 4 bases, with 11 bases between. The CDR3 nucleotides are TGTGCCAGCTCCAGGGCGAGCACTGAAGCTTTCTTT. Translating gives CASSRASTEAFF.

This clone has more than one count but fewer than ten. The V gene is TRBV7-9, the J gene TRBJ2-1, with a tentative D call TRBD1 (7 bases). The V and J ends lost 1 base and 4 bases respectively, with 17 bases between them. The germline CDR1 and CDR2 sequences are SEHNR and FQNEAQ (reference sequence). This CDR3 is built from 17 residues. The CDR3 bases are TGTGCCAGCAGCTTAGTGGGGGGACAGAGGGGGTACAATGAGCAGTTCTTC. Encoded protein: CASSLVGGQRGYNEQFF.

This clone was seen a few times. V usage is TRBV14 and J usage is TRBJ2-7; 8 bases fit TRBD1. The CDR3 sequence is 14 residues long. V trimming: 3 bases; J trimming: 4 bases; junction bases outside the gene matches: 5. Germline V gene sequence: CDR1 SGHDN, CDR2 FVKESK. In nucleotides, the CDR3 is TGTGCCAGCAGCCATTGGACAGGGCCGTACGAGCAGTACTTC. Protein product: CASSHWTGPYEQYF.

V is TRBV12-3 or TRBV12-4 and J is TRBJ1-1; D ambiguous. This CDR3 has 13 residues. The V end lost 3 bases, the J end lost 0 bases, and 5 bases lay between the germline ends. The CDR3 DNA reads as TGTGCCAGCAGTTTTGTCGTGAACACTGAAGCTTTCTTT. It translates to CASSFVVNTEAFF.

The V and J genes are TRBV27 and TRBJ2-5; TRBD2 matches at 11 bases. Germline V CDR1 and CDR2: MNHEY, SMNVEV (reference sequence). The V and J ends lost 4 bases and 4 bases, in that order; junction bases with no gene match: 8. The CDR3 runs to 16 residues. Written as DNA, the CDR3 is TGTGCCAGCAGTTCCGTTAGCGGGAGGGCCGCAGAGACCCAGTACTTC. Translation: CASSSVSGRAAETQYF.

CDR3 DNA sequence: TGCAGCGCGGGAGGTAGCGGGAAAGAGACCCAGTACTTC. Its protein product is CSAGGSGKETQYF. The J gene is TRBJ2-5, the V gene TRBV29-1; TRBD2 agrees at 8 bases. Germline V gives CDR1 SQVTM, CDR2 ANQGSEA. The CDR3 extends over 13 amino acids. The trim removed 7 bases at V and 3 bases at J, leaving 7 bases unmatched.

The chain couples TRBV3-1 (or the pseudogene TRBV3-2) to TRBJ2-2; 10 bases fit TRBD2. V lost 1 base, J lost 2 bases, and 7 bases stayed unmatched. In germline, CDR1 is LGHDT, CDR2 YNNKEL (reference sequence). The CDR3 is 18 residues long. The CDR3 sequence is CASSQGLAGGFNTGELFF. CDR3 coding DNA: TGTGCCAGCAGCCAAGGATTAGCGGGAGGCTTTAACACCGGGGAGCTGTTTTTT.

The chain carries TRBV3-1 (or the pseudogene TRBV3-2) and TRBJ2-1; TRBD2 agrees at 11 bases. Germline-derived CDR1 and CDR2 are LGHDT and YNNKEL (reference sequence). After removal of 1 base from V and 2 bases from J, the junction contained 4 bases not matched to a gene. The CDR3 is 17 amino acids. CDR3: CASSQVSGRGTYNEQFF. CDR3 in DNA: TGTGCCAGCAGCCAAGTTAGCGGGAGGGGCACCTACAATGAGCAGTTCTTC.

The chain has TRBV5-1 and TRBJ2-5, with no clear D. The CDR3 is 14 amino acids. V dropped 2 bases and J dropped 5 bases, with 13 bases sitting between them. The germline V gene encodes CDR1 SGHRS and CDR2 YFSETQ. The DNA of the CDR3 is TGCGCCAGCAGCTTCTCCCCAAACTTGGAGACCCAGTACTTC. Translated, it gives CASSFSPNLETQYF.

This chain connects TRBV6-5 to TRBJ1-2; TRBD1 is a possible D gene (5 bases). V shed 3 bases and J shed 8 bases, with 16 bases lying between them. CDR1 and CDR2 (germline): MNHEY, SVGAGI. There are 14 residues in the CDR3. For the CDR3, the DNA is TGTGCCAGCAGTTATGGTCCCAGGGAAGGCGGCTACACCTTC. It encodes CASSYGPREGGYTF.

CDR3 residues: CASSRQGAYGYTF. Here the CDR3 DNA reads TGTGCCAGCAGTCGACAGGGGGCCTATGGCTACACCTTC. V usage is TRBV2 and J usage is TRBJ1-2, with TRBD1 matching over 10 bases. CDR1 is SNHLY, CDR2 FYNNEI, per germline. The CDR3 extends over 13 amino acids. V was pared by 5 bases and J by 4 bases, with 1 base of the junction left unmatched. Full variable domain (missing parts from reference TRBV2 and TRBJ1-2): EPEVTQTPSHQVTQMGQEVILRCVPISNHLYFYWYRQILGQKVEFLVSFYNNEISEKSEIFDDQFSVERPDGSNFTLKIRSTKLEDSAMYFCASSRQGAYGYTFGSGTRLTVV.

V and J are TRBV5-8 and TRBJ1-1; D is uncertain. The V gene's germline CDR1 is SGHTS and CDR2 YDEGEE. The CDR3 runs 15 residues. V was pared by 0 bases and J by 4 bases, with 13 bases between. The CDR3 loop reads CASSLVFRRITEAFF. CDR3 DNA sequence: TGTGCCAGCAGCTTGGTCTTTCGGAGAATCACTGAAGCTTTCTTT. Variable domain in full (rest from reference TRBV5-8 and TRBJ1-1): EAGVTQSPTHLIKTRGQQATLRCSPISGHTSVYWYQQALGLGLQFLLWYDEGEERNRGNFPPRFSGRQFPNYSSELNVNALELEDSALYLCASSLVFRRITEAFFGQGTRLTVV.